This T cell receptor beta chain originates from a study of blood T cell repertoires in COVID-19. Across the whole study: Material from acute and convalescent COVID-19 was sourced from the United States, Italy and Spain. T cells, B-cell-depleted T cells, or PBMCs provided the cDNA or gDNA that served as material.

The authors' processing: Reference gene primer amplification gave nucleated cell count estimates. TCRdb keeps only in-frame clones here, not all; method: immunoSEQ multiplex PCR. That table supplies the V and J calls and clone size; D and trimming were determined from the DNA. This table has roughly 410,000 clones, 75% to 90% appearing once. Seattle's enrolled individuals joined amid active infection and were then monitored longitudinally. With 3 bases clipped from V and 7 bases from J, the junction kept 9 bases outside the gene matches. Germline-derived CDR1 and CDR2 are MDHEN and SYDVKM. This CDR3 has 14 amino acids.

The chain links TRBV28 to TRBJ2-7; 7 bases map to TRBD1. This sequence was found in a woman between 35 and 50 years old with COVID-19, enrolled during active disease. What was sequenced was peripheral blood. CDR3 sequence (DNA): TGTGCCAGCAGTTTGGTAGGGGGCGCGTGGGAGCAGTACTTC. Translation gives CASSLVGGAWEQYF.